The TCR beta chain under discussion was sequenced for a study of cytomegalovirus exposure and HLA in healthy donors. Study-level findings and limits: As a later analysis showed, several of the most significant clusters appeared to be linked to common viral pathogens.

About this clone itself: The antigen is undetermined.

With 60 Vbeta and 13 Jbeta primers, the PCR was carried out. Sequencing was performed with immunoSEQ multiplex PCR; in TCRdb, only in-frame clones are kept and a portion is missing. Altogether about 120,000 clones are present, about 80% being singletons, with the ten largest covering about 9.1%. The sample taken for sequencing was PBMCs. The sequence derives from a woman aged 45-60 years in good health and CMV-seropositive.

The CDR3 here is CAWTANHFLGRDSGGYTF. In nucleotides, the CDR3 is TGTGCCTGGACCGCGAACCATTTCCTGGGCAGAGATTCTGGTGGCTACACCTTC. The J gene is TRBJ1-2, the V gene TRBV30; no reliable D call. CDR1 and CDR2 from the germline V gene are GTSNPN and SVGIG (reference sequence). This CDR3 region has 18 residues. Trimming left V 4 bases short and J 7 bases short, with 31 bases between. The full variable domain, rest sourced from reference TRBV30 and TRBJ1-2, is SQTIHQWPATLVQPVGSPLSLECTVEGTSNPNLYWYRQAAGRGLQLLFYSVGIGQISSEVPQNLSASRPQDRQFILSSKKLLLSDSGFYLCAWTANHFLGRDSGGYTFGSGTRLTVV.